The next 21 T cell receptor beta chains were all read from a single sample in a study of blood T cell repertoires in COVID-19. Only in-frame clones appear in the TCRdb table, and some are missing; sequencing was by immunoSEQ multiplex PCR. The sample has hundreds of thousands of clones; roughly 84% are singletons. Sequencing input: peripheral blood. These receptors were taken from an elderly woman with acute or convalescent COVID-19.

A note on this clone: Other DNA sequences in this specimen translate into the identical CDR3. This chain connects TRBV11-2 to TRBJ2-7; weak D call: TRBD1 (5 bases). This CDR3 contains 20 residues. CDR1 and CDR2 (germline): SGHAT, FQNNGV. V was clipped by 0 bases and J by 7 bases, with 31 bases between them. In nucleotides, the CDR3 is TGTGCCAGCAGCTTAGAACCAACGACCGGAACAGGAAGCCCCAAGGGAGAGCAGTACTTC. It codes for CASSLEPTTGTGSPKGEQYF.

This clone was seen once. This chain uses TRBV6-2 or TRBV6-3 with TRBJ2-3, with D possibly matching TRBD2 (6 bases). The germline V gene encodes CDR1 MNHEY and CDR2 SVGEGT. The CDR3 contains 16 residues. V was cut by 6 bases and J by 1 base, with 17 bases left in between. CDR3 region: CASSSPRQRGTDTQYF. The CDR3 DNA reads TGTGCCAGCAGCTCCCCCCGACAGCGGGGCACAGATACGCAGTATTTT.

This clone was recorded a few times. This chain joins TRBV5-6 and TRBJ1-6; the D gene is possibly TRBD1 (6 bases). Trimming shortened V by 1 base and J by 7 bases, and 12 bases separated the two germline ends. CDR1 SGHDT and CDR2 YYEEEE come from the germline V gene. The CDR3 has 15 residues. CDR3 DNA: TGTGCCAGCAGCTTGCGAGGGGGAACAAATTCACCCCTCCACTTT. It specifies CASSLRGGTNSPLHF.

The chain is built from TRBV3-1 (or the pseudogene TRBV3-2) and TRBJ2-5; D call uncertain. V was cut by 3 bases and J by 5 bases, with 10 bases left in between. CDR1 and CDR2 from the germline V gene are LGHDT and YNNKEL (reference sequence). The CDR3 is 13 amino acids. This CDR3 reads CASSQALGETQYF. The CDR3 DNA is TGTGCCAGCAGCCAGGCCCTCGGGGAGACCCAGTACTTC.

The rearrangement joins TRBV2 to TRBJ1-1, with D tentatively TRBD1 (5 bases). CDR1 and CDR2 (germline): SNHLY, FYNNEI. Trimming shortened V by 8 bases and J by 9 bases, and 19 bases separated the two germline ends. There are 13 residues in the CDR3. The CDR3 nucleotides read TGTGCCAGCGGGGGAGGGGTGGACCGTAAAGCTTTCTTT. It yields the protein CASGGGVDRKAFF.

The V and J genes are TRBV7-3 and TRBJ2-3, with D possibly TRBD2 on 6 matching bases. This CDR3 comprises 18 residues. The germline V gene has CDR1 SGHTA and CDR2 FQGTGA. The germline V and J ends were trimmed by 1 base and 1 base, with 18 bases remaining between them. The CDR3 protein is CASSLIPSSAGRTDTQYF. The CDR3 nucleotides read TGTGCCAGCAGCTTAATCCCCTCTTCCGCGGGACGCACAGATACGCAGTATTTT.

Turning to this clone: This sample also contains other DNA sequences that code for the same CDR3. For the CDR3, the DNA is TGTGCCACCAGTGATCCGACAGTGAATGAGCAGTTCTTC. This encodes CATSDPTVNEQFF. V gene TRBV24-1 combines with J gene TRBJ2-1, with D possibly being TRBD1 (5 bases). Germline assignment: CDR1 KGHDR and CDR2 SFDVKD. The CDR3 has 13 amino acids. Trimming pared 3 bases from V and 7 bases from J, leaving 9 bases between.

V gene TRBV2 combines with J gene TRBJ1-5; tentative D call: TRBD1 (6 bases). CDR1 and CDR2 from the germline V gene are SNHLY and FYNNEI. The CDR3 totals 17 residues. The V end lost 6 bases, the J end lost 1 base, and 19 bases lay between the germline ends. DNA of the CDR3: TGTGCCAGCAGACGCCCGGCCAGTCAGGGGAGCAATCAGCCCCAGCATTTT. This sequence encodes CASRRPASQGSNQPQHF.

The rearrangement joins TRBV7-2 to TRBJ2-1; 7 nucleotides match TRBD1. The J segment lost 4 bases and the V segment lost 7 bases, leaving 10 bases of the junction unmatched. Germline V lookup: CDR1 SGHTA, CDR2 FQGNSA. The CDR3 runs to 15 residues. CDR3 residues: CASTRSGGRYNEQFF. CDR3 nucleotide sequence: TGTGCCAGCACCCGGTCAGGGGGACGATACAATGAGCAGTTCTTC.

As to this clone: One junction end does not reproduce the germline sequence, and a read error may be involved. The rearrangement links TRBV24-1 to TRBJ1-1, with 12 bases identical to TRBD1. The CDR3 length is 18 residues. Germline V gene lookup returns CDR1 KGHDR and CDR2 SFDVKD. In DNA form, the CDR3 reads TGTGCCACCACCGAACAAGCCGGGACAGGGGGCGTGAAGACTGAAGCTTTCTTT. It is translated as CATTEQAGTGGVKTEAFF.

The genes are TRBV7-2 and TRBJ1-3, with D perhaps matching TRBD1 (6 bases). The CDR3 contains 18 residues. The V end lost 1 base, the J end lost 0 bases, and 16 bases lay between the germline ends. The germline CDR1 and CDR2 sequences are SGHTA and FQGNSA. CDR3 residues: CASSLDRRTANSGNTIYF. The CDR3 nucleotides read TGTGCCAGCAGCTTAGATCGCCGGACAGCGAACTCTGGAAACACCATATATTTT. Combining the CDR3 with reference TRBV7-2 and TRBJ1-3 gives the whole variable domain GAGVSQSPSNKVTEKGKDVELRCDPISGHTALYWYRQSLGQGLEFLIYFQGNSAPDKSGLPSDRFSAERTGGSVSTLTIQRTQQEDSAVYLCASSLDRRTANSGNTIYFGEGSWLTVV.

V is TRBV15 and J is TRBJ2-3, with 7 nucleotides matching TRBD2. The CDR3 sequence is 16 residues long. Germline V gene sequence: CDR1 LNHNV, CDR2 YYDKDF (reference sequence). The ends lost 0 bases at V and 3 bases at J; junction bases unmatched: 6. The CDR3, as DNA: TGTGCCACCAGCAGAGATTTACGACTAGCAACAGATACGCAGTATTTT. This gives the protein CATSRDLRLATDTQYF.

This clone has only one observation. The rearrangement uses TRBV6-5 and TRBJ2-2; TRBD2 agrees at 8 bases. Germline V gene sequence: CDR1 MNHEY, CDR2 SVGAGI. The CDR3 is 15 residues long. V lost 6 bases, J lost 3 bases, and 6 bases stayed unmatched. Written as DNA, the CDR3 is TGTGCCAGCAGGCTAAGCGGGGGCTACACCGGGGAGCTGTTTTTT. The encoded protein is CASRLSGGYTGELFF.

The chain combines TRBV6-5 with TRBJ2-1, with a possible D match to TRBD1 (6 bases). Trimming left V 5 bases short and J 3 bases short, with 11 bases between. Per germline, CDR1 MNHEY and CDR2 SVGAGI. CDR3 length equals 14 residues. The CDR3 DNA is TGTGCCAGCAGTCCCGGGACAAACTACAATGAGCAGTTCTTC. Its translation is CASSPGTNYNEQFF.

This chain uses TRBV5-1 with TRBJ2-3; D perhaps matches TRBD1 (5 bases). V was shortened by 0 bases and J by 0 bases, with 8 bases between the two germline ends. This CDR3 spans 15 amino acids. Germline CDR1 reads SGHRS; CDR2 reads YFSETQ. CDR3 nucleotide sequence: TGCGCCAGCAGCTTGGCAGGGCGGAGCACAGATACGCAGTATTTT. Translated: CASSLAGRSTDTQYF. Full variable domain (rest looked up from reference TRBV5-1 and TRBJ2-3): KAGVTQTPRYLIKTRGQQVTLSCSPISGHRSVSWYQQTPGQGLQFLFEYFSETQRNKGNFPGRFSGRQFSNSRSEMNVSTLELGDSALYLCASSLAGRSTDTQYFGPGTRLTVL.

CDR3 DNA: TGTGCCAGCAGCCCGGTCGAGGGGGCCTCAAACTATGGCTACACCTTC. Translation gives CASSPVEGASNYGYTF. This rearrangement joins TRBV5-4 to TRBJ1-2; 7 bases fit TRBD1. Germline V gene sequence: CDR1 SGHNT, CDR2 YYREEE (reference sequence). The V and J ends lost 4 bases and 2 bases, in that order; junction bases with no gene match: 11. CDR3 length: 16 residues.

V is TRBV2 and J is TRBJ2-5, with unresolved D. The CDR3 totals 13 residues. Trimming removed 7 bases from V and 4 bases from J, with 13 bases in between. CDR1 is SNHLY and CDR2 is FYNNEI in the germline V gene. CDR3 coding DNA: TGTGCCAGCACTTTACTCCCGGGAGAGACCCAGTACTTC. Protein sequence: CASTLLPGETQYF.

The chain employs TRBV7-9 and TRBJ2-3, with D uncertain. V was trimmed by 0 bases and J by 2 bases, leaving 9 bases between them. The CDR3 spans 15 residues. Germline V gene sequence: CDR1 SEHNR, CDR2 FQNEAQ (reference sequence). The CDR3: CASSLARQITDTQYF. The DNA of the CDR3 is TGTGCCAGCAGCTTAGCGAGGCAGATCACAGATACGCAGTATTTT.

The rearrangement links TRBV9 to TRBJ1-2; maybe TRBD1 (5 bases). This CDR3 region has 13 residues. CDR1 is SGDLS, CDR2 YYNGEE, per germline. Trimming left V 4 bases short and J 0 bases short, with 7 bases between. CDR3 sequence reads: CASSMTANYGYTF. The CDR3 DNA reads as TGTGCCAGCAGCATGACAGCTAACTATGGCTACACCTTC. Filled out from reference TRBV9 and TRBJ1-2, the complete variable domain reads DSGVTQTPKHLITATGQRVTLRCSPRSGDLSVYWYQQSLDQGLQFLIQYYNGEERAKGNILERFSAQQFPDLHSELNLSSLELGDSALYFCASSMTANYGYTFGSGTRLTVV.

The chain combines TRBV7-9 with TRBJ1-6; perhaps TRBD1 as D (5 bases). Trimming took 10 bases from V and 5 from J, leaving 15 bases between them. Germline-derived CDR1 and CDR2 are SEHNR and FQNEAQ (reference sequence). This CDR3 has 14 residues. This chain's CDR3 is CATGLGGDNSPLHF. The CDR3 coding sequence is TGTGCCACAGGCCTCGGGGGAGATAATTCACCCCTCCACTTT. The whole variable domain, remainder taken from reference TRBV7-9 and TRBJ1-6, is DTGVSQNPRHKITKRGQNVTFRCDPISEHNRLYWYRQTLGQGPEFLTYFQNEAQLEKSRLLSDRFSAERPKGSFSTLEIQRTEQGDSAMYLCATGLGGDNSPLHFGNGTRLTVT.

V usage is TRBV7-8 and J usage is TRBJ2-7; perhaps TRBD2 as D (5 bases). Germline lookup yields CDR1 SGHVS and CDR2 FQNEAQ. The CDR3 consists of 14 residues. V lost 2 bases and J 5 bases, leaving 13 bases between the germline ends. This chain's CDR3 is CASSLMVRDNEQYF. The DNA of the CDR3 is TGTGCCAGCAGCTTAATGGTACGGGATAACGAGCAGTACTTC.